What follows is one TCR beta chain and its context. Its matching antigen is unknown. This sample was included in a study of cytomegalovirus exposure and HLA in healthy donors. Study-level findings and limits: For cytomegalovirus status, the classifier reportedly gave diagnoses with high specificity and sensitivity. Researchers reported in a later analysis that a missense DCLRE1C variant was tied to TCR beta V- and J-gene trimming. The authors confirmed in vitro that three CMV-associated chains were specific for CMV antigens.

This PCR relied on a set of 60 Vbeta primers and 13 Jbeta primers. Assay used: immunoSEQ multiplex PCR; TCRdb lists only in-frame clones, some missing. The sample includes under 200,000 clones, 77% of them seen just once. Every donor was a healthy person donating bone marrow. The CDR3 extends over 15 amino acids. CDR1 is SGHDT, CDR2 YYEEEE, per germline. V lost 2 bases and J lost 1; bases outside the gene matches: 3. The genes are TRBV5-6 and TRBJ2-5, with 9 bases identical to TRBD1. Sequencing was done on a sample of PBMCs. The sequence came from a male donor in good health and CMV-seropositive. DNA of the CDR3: TGTGCCAGCAGCTTCCCGGGACAGGGCCAAGAGACCCAGTACTTC. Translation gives CASSFPGQGQETQYF.